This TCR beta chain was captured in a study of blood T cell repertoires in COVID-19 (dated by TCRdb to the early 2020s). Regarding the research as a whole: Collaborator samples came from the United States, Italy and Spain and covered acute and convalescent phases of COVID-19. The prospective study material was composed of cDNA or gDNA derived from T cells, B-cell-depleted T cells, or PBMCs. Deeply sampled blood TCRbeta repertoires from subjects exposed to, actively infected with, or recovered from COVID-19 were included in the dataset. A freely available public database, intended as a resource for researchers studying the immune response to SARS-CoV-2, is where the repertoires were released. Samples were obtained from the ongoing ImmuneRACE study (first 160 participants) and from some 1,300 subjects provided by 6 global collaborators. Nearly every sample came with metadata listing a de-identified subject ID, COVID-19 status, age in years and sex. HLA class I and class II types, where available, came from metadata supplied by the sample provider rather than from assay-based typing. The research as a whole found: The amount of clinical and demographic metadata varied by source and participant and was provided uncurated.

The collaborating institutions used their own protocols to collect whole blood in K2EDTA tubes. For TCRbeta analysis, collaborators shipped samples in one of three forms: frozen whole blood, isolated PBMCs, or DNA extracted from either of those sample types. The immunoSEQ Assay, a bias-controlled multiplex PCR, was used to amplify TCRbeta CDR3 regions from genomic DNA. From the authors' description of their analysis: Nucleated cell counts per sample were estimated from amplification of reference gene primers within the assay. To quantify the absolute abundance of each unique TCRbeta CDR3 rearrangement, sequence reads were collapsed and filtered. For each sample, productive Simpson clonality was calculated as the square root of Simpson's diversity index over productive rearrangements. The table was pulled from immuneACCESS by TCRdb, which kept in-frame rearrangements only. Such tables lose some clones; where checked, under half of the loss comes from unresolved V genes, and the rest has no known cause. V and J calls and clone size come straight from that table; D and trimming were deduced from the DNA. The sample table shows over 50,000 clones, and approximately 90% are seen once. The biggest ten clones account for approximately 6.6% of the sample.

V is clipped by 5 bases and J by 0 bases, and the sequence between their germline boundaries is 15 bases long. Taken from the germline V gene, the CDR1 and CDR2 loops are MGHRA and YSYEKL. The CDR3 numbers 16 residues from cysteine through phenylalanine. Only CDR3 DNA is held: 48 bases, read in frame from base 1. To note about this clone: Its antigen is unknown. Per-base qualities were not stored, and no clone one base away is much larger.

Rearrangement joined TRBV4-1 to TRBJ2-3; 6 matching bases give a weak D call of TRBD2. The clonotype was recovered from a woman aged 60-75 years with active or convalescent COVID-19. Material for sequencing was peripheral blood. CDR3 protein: CASSYSGTPSTDTQYF. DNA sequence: TGCGCCAGCAGCTACTCCGGGACTCCGAGCACAGATACGCAGTATTTT.